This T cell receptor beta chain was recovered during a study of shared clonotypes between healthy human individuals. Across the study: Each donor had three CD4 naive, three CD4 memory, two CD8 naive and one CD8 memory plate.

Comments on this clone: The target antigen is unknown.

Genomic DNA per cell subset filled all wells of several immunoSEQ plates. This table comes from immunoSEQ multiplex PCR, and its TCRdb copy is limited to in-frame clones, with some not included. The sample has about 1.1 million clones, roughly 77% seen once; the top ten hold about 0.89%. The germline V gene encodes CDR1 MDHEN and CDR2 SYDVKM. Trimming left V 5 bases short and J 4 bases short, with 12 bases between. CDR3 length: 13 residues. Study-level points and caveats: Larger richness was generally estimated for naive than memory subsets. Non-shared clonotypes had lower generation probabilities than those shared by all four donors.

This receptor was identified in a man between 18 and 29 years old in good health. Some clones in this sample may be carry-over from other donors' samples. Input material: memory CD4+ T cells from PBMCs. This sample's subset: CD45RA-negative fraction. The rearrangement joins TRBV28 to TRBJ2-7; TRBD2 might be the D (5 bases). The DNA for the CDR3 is TGTGCCAGCAGTCCGTGGACTGATTACGAGCAGTACTTC. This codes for CASSPWTDYEQYF.